This record concerns one T cell receptor (beta chain) sequence. Method: immunoSEQ multiplex PCR; TCRdb's copy keeps in-frame clones and lacks some. The sample lists approximately 70,000 clones; around 88% were seen once. The entry originates in a study of OX40 agonist ivuxolimab in advanced cancers. Germline V gene data show CDR1 as SNHLY and CDR2 as FYNNEI. V was shortened by 7 bases and J by 7 bases, with 8 bases between the two germline ends. The CDR3 loop spans 11 amino acids. The chain uses TRBV2 and TRBJ2-1; D remains unclear. This TCR derives from an adult with an advanced solid tumor such as melanoma, head and neck, liver or kidney cancer. The sequencing here drew on CD4+ or CD8+ T cells sorted from blood, taken in a trial of the OX40 agonist ivuxolimab. In DNA, the CDR3 is TGTGCCAGCACTTCCGCGAATGAGCAGTTCTTC. This gives the protein CASTSANEQFF.